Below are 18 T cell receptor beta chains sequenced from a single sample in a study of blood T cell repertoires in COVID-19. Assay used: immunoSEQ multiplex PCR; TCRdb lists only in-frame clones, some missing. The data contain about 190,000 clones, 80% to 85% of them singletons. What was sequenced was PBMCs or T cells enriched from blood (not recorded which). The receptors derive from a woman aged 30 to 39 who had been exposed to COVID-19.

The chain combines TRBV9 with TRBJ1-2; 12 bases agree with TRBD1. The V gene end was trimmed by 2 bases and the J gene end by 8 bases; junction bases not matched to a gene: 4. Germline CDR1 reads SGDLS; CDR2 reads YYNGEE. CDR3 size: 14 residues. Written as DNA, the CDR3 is TGTGCCAGCAGCGTGGGACAGGGGGCCAGAGGCTACACCTTC. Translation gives CASSVGQGARGYTF.

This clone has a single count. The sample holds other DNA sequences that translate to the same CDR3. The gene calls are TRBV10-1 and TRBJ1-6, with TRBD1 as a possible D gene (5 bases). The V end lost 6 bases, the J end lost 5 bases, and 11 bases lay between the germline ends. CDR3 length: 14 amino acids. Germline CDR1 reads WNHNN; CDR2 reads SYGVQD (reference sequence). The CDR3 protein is CASSAGQNNSPLHF. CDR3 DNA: TGCGCCAGCAGCGCCGGACAAAATAATTCACCCCTCCACTTT.

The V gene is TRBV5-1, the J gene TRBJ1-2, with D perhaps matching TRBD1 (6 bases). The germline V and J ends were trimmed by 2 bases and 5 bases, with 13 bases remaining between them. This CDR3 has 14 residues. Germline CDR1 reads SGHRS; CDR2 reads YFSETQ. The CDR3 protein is CASSLQGGEYGYTF. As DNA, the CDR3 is TGCGCCAGCAGCTTACAGGGCGGAGAATATGGCTACACCTTC.

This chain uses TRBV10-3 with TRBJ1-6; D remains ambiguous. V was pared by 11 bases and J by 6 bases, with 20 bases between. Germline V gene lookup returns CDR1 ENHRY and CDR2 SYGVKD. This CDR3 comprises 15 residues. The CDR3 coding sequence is TGTGCCGCCCGGGGTGGCTCCGTCTCTAATTCACCCCTCCACTTT. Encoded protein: CAARGGSVSNSPLHF.

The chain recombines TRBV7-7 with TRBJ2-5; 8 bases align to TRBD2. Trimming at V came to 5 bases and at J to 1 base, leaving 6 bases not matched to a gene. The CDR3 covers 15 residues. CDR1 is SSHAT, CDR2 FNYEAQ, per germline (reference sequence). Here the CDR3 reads CASSVAGGLQETQYF. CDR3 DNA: TGTGCCAGCAGCGTTGCGGGGGGCCTCCAAGAGACCCAGTACTTC. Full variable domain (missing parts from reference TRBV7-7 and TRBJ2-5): GAGVSQSPRYKVTKRGQDVTLRCDPISSHATLYWYQQALGQGPEFLTYFNYEAQPDKSGLPSDRFSAERPEGSISTLTIQRTEQRDSAMYRCASSVAGGLQETQYFGPGTRLLVL.

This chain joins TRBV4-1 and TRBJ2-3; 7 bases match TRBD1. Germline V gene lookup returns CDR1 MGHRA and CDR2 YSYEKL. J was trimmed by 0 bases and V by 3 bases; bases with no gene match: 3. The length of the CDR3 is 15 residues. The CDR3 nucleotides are TGCGCCAGCAGCCAGATACAGGGGAGCACAGATACGCAGTATTTT. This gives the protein CASSQIQGSTDTQYF.

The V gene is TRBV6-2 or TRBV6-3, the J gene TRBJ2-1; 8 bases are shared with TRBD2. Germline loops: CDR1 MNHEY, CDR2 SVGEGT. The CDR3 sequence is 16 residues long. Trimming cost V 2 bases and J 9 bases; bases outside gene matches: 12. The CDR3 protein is CASSYVATAGAAEQFF. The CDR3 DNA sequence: TGTGCCAGCAGTTACGTCGCGACAGCGGGGGCTGCTGAGCAGTTCTTC.

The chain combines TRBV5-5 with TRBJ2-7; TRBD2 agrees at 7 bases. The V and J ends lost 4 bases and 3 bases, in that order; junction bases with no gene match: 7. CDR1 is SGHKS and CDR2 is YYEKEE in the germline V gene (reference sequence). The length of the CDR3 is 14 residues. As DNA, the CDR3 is TGTGCCAGCAGCCAATTTGGGGGGGTCTACGAGCAGTACTTC. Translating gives CASSQFGGVYEQYF.

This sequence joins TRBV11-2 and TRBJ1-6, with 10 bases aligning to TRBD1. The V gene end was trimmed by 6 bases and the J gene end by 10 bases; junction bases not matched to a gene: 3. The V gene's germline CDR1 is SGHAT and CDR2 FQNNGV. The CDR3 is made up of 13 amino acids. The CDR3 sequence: CASRDRGTSPLHF. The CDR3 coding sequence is TGTGCCAGCAGGGACAGGGGGACCTCACCCCTCCACTTT.

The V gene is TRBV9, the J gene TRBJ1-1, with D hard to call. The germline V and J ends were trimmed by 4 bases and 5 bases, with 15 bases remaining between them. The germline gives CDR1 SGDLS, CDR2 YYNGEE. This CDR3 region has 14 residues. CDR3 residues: CASSPIAGGTEAFF. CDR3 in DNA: TGTGCCAGCAGCCCGATCGCAGGCGGGACTGAAGCTTTCTTT.

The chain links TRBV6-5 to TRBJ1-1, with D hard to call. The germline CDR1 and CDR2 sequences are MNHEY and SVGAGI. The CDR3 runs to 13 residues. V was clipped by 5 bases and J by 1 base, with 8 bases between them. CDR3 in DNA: TGTGCCAGCAGTCGCGTTGGGAACACTGAAGCTTTCTTT. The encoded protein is CASSRVGNTEAFF.

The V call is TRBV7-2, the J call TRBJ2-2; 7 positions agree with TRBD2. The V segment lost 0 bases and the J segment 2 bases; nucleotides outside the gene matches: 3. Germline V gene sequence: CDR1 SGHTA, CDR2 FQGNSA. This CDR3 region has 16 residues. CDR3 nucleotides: TGTGCCAGCAGCTTAGCAGGCGGGGGTAACACCGGGGAGCTGTTTTTT. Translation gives CASSLAGGGNTGELFF.

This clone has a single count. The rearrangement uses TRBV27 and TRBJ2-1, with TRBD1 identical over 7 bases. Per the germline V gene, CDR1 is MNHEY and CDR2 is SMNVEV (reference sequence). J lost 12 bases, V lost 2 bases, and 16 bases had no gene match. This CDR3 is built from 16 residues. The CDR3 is CASSLRQDRNNEGQFF. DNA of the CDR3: TGTGCCAGCAGTTTACGACAGGACAGGAACAATGAAGGGCAGTTCTTC.

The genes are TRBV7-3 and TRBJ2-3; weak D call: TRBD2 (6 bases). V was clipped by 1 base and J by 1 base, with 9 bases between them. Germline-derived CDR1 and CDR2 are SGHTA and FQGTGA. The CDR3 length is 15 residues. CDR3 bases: TGTGCCAGCAGCTTAAATTCGGGGGGCACAGATACGCAGTATTTT. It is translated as CASSLNSGGTDTQYF.

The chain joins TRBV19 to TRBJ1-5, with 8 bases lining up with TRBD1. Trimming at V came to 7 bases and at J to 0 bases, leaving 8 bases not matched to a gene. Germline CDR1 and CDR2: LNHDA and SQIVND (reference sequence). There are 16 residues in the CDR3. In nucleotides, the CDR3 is TGTGCCAGTACGGGACAGGCGCCCTATAGCAATCAGCCCCAGCATTTT. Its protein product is CASTGQAPYSNQPQHF.

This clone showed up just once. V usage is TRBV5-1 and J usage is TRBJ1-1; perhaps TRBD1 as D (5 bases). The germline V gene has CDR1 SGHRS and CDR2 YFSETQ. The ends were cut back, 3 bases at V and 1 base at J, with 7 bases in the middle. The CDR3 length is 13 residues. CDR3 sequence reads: CASSYDRNTEAFF. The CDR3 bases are TGCGCCAGCAGCTATGACAGGAACACTGAAGCTTTCTTT. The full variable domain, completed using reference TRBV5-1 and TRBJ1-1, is KAGVTQTPRYLIKTRGQQVTLSCSPISGHRSVSWYQQTPGQGLQFLFEYFSETQRNKGNFPGRFSGRQFSNSRSEMNVSTLELGDSALYLCASSYDRNTEAFFGQGTRLTVV.

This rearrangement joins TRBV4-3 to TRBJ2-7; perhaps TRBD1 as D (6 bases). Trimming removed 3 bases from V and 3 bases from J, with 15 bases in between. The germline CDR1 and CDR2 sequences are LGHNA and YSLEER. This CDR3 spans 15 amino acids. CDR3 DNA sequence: TGCGCCAGCAGCCAGCAGTATGGACAGTTCTACGAGCAGTACTTC. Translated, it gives CASSQQYGQFYEQYF.

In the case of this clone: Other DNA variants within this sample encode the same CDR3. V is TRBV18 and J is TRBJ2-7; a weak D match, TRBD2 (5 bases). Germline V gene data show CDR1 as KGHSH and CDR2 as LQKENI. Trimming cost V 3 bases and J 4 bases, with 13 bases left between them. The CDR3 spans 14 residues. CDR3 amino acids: CASSPGTDSYEQYF. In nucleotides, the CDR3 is TGTGCCAGCTCACCCGGCACGGACTCTTACGAGCAGTACTTC. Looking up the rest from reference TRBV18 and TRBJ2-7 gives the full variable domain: NAGVMQNPRHLVRRRGQEARLRCSPMKGHSHVYWYRQLPEEGLKFMVYLQKENIIDESGMPKERFSAEFPKEGPSILRIQQVVRGDSAAYFCASSPGTDSYEQYFGPGTRLTVT.